What follows are 21 T cell receptor beta chains derived from one specimen sequenced in a study of blood T cell repertoires in COVID-19. The protocol was immunoSEQ multiplex PCR, while the TCRdb copy is restricted to in-frame clones and leaves out a portion. The data contain about 310,000 clones, roughly 89% of them singletons. The material sequenced was PBMCs or T cells enriched from blood (not recorded which). These receptor sequences come from a woman aged 25 to 39 who had recovered from COVID-19.

The rearrangement links TRBV28 to TRBJ2-1; 7 bases line up with TRBD1. Germline V CDR1 and CDR2: MDHEN, SYDVKM. Trimming took 7 bases from V and 7 from J; bases not matched to a gene: 22. The CDR3 runs to 18 residues. CDR3 amino acids: CASNSDRESPLLGNEQFF. The CDR3, as DNA: TGTGCCAGCAATTCCGACAGGGAATCACCCCTCTTAGGGAATGAGCAGTTCTTC. Variable domain in full (rest from reference TRBV28 and TRBJ2-1): DVKVTQSSRYLVKRTGEKVFLECVQDMDHENMFWYRQDPGLGLRLIYFSYDVKMKEKGDIPEGYSVSREKKERFSLILESASTNQTSMYLCASNSDRESPLLGNEQFFGPGTRLTVL.

This chain connects TRBV10-3 to TRBJ1-2; no firm D call. V was clipped by 4 bases and J by 1 base, with 16 bases between them. Germline CDR1 ENHRY, CDR2 SYGVKD. The CDR3 totals 16 residues. CDR3 sequence (DNA): TGTGCCATCAGTGCGTCGTCGGGGTCGGATAACTATGGCTACACCTTC. Amino acids: CAISASSGSDNYGYTF.

The chain couples TRBV7-8 to TRBJ2-6; a weak D match, TRBD1 (6 bases). There are 18 residues in the CDR3. V was cut by 1 base and J by 0 bases, with 13 bases left in between. CDR1 is SGHVS and CDR2 is FQNEAQ in the germline V gene. CDR3 sequence: CASSLEGQGTSGANVLTF. CDR3 DNA sequence: TGTGCCAGCAGCTTAGAGGGACAAGGGACCTCTGGGGCCAACGTCCTGACTTTC.

The chain carries TRBV7-8 and TRBJ2-7, with TRBD1 identical over 9 bases. Germline CDR1 is SGHVS and CDR2 is FQNEAQ. J gave up 3 bases and V 5 bases, and 5 bases lay outside the gene matches. This CDR3 has 14 amino acids. CDR3 nucleotide sequence: TGTGCCAGCAGCATTACAGGGGGCTTCTACGAGCAGTACTTC. Amino acids: CASSITGGFYEQYF.

The gene calls are TRBV7-9 and TRBJ2-1, with TRBD2 as a possible D gene (5 bases). Germline V gives CDR1 SEHNR, CDR2 FQNEAQ (reference sequence). Trimming cost V 5 bases and J 4 bases, with 12 bases left between them. The CDR3 covers 14 residues. The CDR3 loop is CASSSIGIYNEQFF. The CDR3 DNA follows: TGTGCCAGCAGCAGTATCGGGATTTACAATGAGCAGTTCTTC.

The chain's CDR3 is CASSYRETQYF. The CDR3 DNA follows: TGTGCCAGCAGTTATCGAGAGACCCAGTACTTC. The rearrangement joins TRBV28 to TRBJ2-5; D unresolved. This CDR3 is 11 amino acids long. Germline loops: CDR1 MDHEN, CDR2 SYDVKM. The V and J ends lost 4 bases and 4 bases respectively, with 4 bases between them.

The chain employs TRBV20-1 and TRBJ2-3, with D unresolved. Germline lookup yields CDR1 DFQATT and CDR2 SNEGSKA (reference sequence). The CDR3 is made up of 10 amino acids. The V end lost 5 bases, the J end lost 6 bases, and 6 bases lay between the germline ends. The CDR3 here is CSALADTQYF. In nucleotides, the CDR3 is TGCAGTGCTCTTGCGGATACGCAGTATTTT.

This clone was counted between two and nine times. The chain carries TRBV28 and TRBJ1-4; tentative D call: TRBD1 (5 bases). V was trimmed by 9 bases and J by 5 bases, leaving 19 bases between them. Per germline, CDR1 MDHEN and CDR2 SYDVKM. The CDR3 consists of 15 residues. The CDR3 loop reads CASSTPRQTNEKLFF. CDR3 bases: TGTGCCAGTAGTACACCCAGACAGACGAATGAAAAACTGTTTTTT.

V gene TRBV6-4 combines with J gene TRBJ1-6; tentative D call: TRBD1 (5 bases). With 3 bases removed from V and 6 bases from J, the gap between germline ends came to 15 bases. From germline, CDR1 is MRHNA and CDR2 SNTAGT. The CDR3 runs to 16 residues. CDR3 DNA sequence: TGTGCCAGCAGTGAACGTTCACGGGGGGTTAATTCACCCCTCCACTTT. This gives the protein CASSERSRGVNSPLHF.

The chain links TRBV5-1 to TRBJ2-5; no firm D call. This CDR3 is built from 14 residues. Trimming left V 0 bases short and J 3 bases short, with 9 bases between. Germline assignment: CDR1 SGHRS and CDR2 YFSETQ. CDR3 loop: CASSLGWQEETQYF. CDR3 coding DNA: TGCGCCAGCAGCTTGGGGTGGCAGGAAGAGACCCAGTACTTC.

The rearrangement uses TRBV11-2 and TRBJ1-2; 7 positions agree with TRBD1. V shed 5 bases and J 4 bases; nucleotides not matched to a gene: 1. Germline values: CDR1 SGHAT, CDR2 FQNNGV. The length of the CDR3 is 12 residues. The CDR3 region has the DNA TGTGCCAGCAGCCGACAGGGCTATGGCTACACCTTC. Encoded protein: CASSRQGYGYTF.

The CDR3 loop reads CASSLDPGEFYNEQFF. DNA for the CDR3: TGCGCCAGCAGCTTGGACCCGGGGGAGTTCTACAATGAGCAGTTCTTC. J is TRBJ2-1 and V is TRBV5-1, with D possibly matching TRBD2 (6 bases). The ends were cut back, 0 bases at V and 3 bases at J, with 13 bases in the middle. The CDR3 sequence is 16 residues long. Per germline, CDR1 SGHRS and CDR2 YFSETQ.

On this clone: One junction end does not reproduce the germline sequence, and a read error may be involved. The chain carries TRBV2 and TRBJ2-3, with 10 bases aligning to TRBD2. This CDR3 comprises 15 residues. The germline gives CDR1 SNHLY, CDR2 FYNNEI. The CDR3: CASREGTSVSDTQYF. CDR3 sequence (DNA): TGTGCCAGCAGGGAAGGGACTAGCGTTTCAGATACGCAGTATTTT.

This sequence joins TRBV27 and TRBJ2-3, with 9 bases matching TRBD1. V dropped 6 bases and J dropped 2; count of bases not matched to a gene: 9. This CDR3 has 16 residues. Germline V gene data show CDR1 as MNHEY and CDR2 as SMNVEV (reference sequence). The CDR3 sequence is CASRGTGGYFTDTQYF. The CDR3 nucleotides read TGTGCCAGCAGGGGAACAGGGGGCTATTTCACAGATACGCAGTATTTT.

The chain is built from TRBV10-1 and TRBJ1-1; D is possibly TRBD1 (5 bases). Germline loops: CDR1 WNHNN, CDR2 SYGVQD (reference sequence). The V gene lost 6 bases and the J gene lost 0 bases, with 8 bases spanning the gap. The CDR3 extends over 13 amino acids. The CDR3 DNA sequence: TGCGCCAGCAGAGAACAGGTGAACACTGAAGCTTTCTTT. It translates to CASREQVNTEAFF.

This sequence joins TRBV7-9 and TRBJ1-3, with a weak D call TRBD1 (5 bases). From germline, CDR1 is SEHNR and CDR2 FQNEAQ (reference sequence). CDR3 length: 15 amino acids. Trimming pared 5 bases from V and 9 bases from J, leaving 20 bases between. CDR3 in amino acids: CASSQAPGSGGTIYF. For the CDR3, the DNA is TGTGCCAGCAGCCAAGCCCCCGGTTCGGGGGGCACCATATATTTT. The whole variable domain, remainder taken from reference TRBV7-9 and TRBJ1-3, is DTGVSQNPRHKITKRGQNVTFRCDPISEHNRLYWYRQTLGQGPEFLTYFQNEAQLEKSRLLSDRFSAERPKGSFSTLEIQRTEQGDSAMYLCASSQAPGSGGTIYFGEGSWLTVV.

V gene TRBV7-9 combines with J gene TRBJ2-1, with a possible D match to TRBD1 (5 bases). Deletions cut 3 bases from V and 6 bases from J, with 15 bases between. Germline loops: CDR1 SEHNR, CDR2 FQNEAQ (reference sequence). The CDR3 spans 15 residues. The CDR3 region has the DNA TGTGCCAGCAGCTTCCCCCTGGGGCCCACCAATGAGCAGTTCTTC. As protein: CASSFPLGPTNEQFF.

The chain links TRBV10-3 to TRBJ2-7; TRBD1 matches 9 bases. Germline V gene data show CDR1 as ENHRY and CDR2 as SYGVKD. CDR3 length: 13 amino acids. The J segment lost 6 bases and the V segment lost 6 bases, leaving 6 bases of the junction unmatched. CDR3 sequence: CAISPGTGIEQYF. The CDR3 DNA sequence: TGTGCCATCAGCCCCGGGACAGGGATCGAGCAGTACTTC.

The rearrangement joins TRBV27 to TRBJ2-5, with 7 bases identical to TRBD1. CDR3 length equals 15 residues. V lost 6 bases to trimming and J lost 2 bases; unmatched junction nucleotides: 9. CDR1 and CDR2 from the germline V gene are MNHEY and SMNVEV (reference sequence). CDR3 in DNA: TGTGCCAGCAGGCCTCCGGGACAGACACAAGAGACCCAGTACTTC. Its translation: CASRPPGQTQETQYF.

This clone was recorded a few times. The V call is TRBV10-3, the J call TRBJ1-2; TRBD1 is a possible D gene (6 bases). This CDR3 is 16 amino acids long. V lost 2 bases, J lost 0 bases, and 13 bases lay in between. Germline V gives CDR1 ENHRY, CDR2 SYGVKD. The CDR3: CAISEEGQFANYGYTF. The CDR3 DNA follows: TGTGCCATCAGTGAGGAAGGACAGTTTGCTAACTATGGCTACACCTTC.

The chain has TRBV5-1 and TRBJ2-5; maybe TRBD2 (6 bases). Trimming stripped 3 bases from V and 5 bases from J, with 14 bases between. Germline lookup yields CDR1 SGHRS and CDR2 YFSETQ. The CDR3 is made up of 14 amino acids. DNA of the CDR3: TGCGCCAGCAGCTGGGGAGGTGGGCAGGAGACCCAGTACTTC. It is translated as CASSWGGGQETQYF.